This TCR beta chain was retrieved from a study of OX40 agonist ivuxolimab in advanced cancers. Study summary: The study treated patients with ivuxolimab, an agonistic anti-OX40 (CD134) antibody.

The ends were cut back, 6 bases at V and 3 bases at J, with 14 bases in the middle. Germline-derived CDR1 and CDR2 are MDHEN and SYDVKM. This CDR3 is 14 amino acids long. The protocol was immunoSEQ multiplex PCR, while the TCRdb copy is restricted to in-frame clones and leaves out a portion. The sample consists of about 61,000 clones, roughly 87% of them appearing once. The sample here was CD4+ or CD8+ T cells sorted from blood, taken in a trial of the OX40 agonist ivuxolimab. The chain links TRBV28 to TRBJ1-2; a possible D gene is TRBD1 (6 bases). The source of this sequence is an adult with an advanced solid tumor such as melanoma, head and neck, liver or kidney cancer. Here the CDR3 reads CASSPSTGYYGYTF. DNA of the CDR3: TGTGCCAGCAGCCCCTCAACAGGGTACTATGGCTACACCTTC.